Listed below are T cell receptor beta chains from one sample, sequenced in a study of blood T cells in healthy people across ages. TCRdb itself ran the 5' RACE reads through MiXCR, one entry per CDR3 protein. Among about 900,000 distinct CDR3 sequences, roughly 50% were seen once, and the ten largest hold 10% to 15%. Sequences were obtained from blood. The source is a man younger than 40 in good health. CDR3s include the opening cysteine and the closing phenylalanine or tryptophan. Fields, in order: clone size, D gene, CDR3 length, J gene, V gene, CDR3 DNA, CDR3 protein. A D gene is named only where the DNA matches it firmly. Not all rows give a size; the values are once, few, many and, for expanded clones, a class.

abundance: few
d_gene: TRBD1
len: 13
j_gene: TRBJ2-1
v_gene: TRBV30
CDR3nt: TGTGCCTGGAGTAGACAGGGACCCAATGAGCAGTTCTTC
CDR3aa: CAWSRQGPNEQFF

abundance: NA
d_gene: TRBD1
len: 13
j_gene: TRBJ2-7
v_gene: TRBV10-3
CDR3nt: TGTGCCATCAAGACAGGGGCGGCCTACGAGCAGTACTTC
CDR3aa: CAIKTGAAYEQYF

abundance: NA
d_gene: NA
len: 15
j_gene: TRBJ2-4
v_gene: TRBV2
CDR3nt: TGTGCCAGCAGTGACAGAAGATCGGCCAAAAACATTCAGTACTTC
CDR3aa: CASSDRRSAKNIQYF

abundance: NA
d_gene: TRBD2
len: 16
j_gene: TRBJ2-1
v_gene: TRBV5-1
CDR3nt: TGCGCCAGCAGCTCCTCCGAAGCGGGGGGCATCAATGAGCAGTTCTTC
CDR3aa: CASSSSEAGGINEQFF

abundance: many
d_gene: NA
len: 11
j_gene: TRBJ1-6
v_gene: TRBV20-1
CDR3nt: TGCAGTGCTCCTGGGGATTCACCCCTCCACTTT
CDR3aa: CSAPGDSPLHF

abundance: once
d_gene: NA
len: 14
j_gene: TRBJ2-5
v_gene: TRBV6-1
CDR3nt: TGTGCCAGCAGTGAATTTTACAGCCAAGAGACCCAGTACTTC
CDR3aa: CASSEFYSQETQYF

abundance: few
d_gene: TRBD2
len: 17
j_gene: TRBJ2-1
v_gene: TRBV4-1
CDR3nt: TGCGCCAGCAGCCTCGTGCCCCCGGGACTATCCTACAATGAGCAGTTCTTC
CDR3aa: CASSLVPPGLSYNEQFF

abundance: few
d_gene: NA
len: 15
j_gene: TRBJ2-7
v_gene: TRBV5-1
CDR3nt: TGCGCCAGCAGCGATGTCGGGGGAGGCGACTACGAGCAGTACTTC
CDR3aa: CASSDVGGGDYEQYF

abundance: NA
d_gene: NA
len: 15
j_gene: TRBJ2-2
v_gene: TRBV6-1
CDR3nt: TGTGCCAGCAGTGAAGAAGGGGCCAACACCGGGGAGCTGTTTTTT
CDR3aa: CASSEEGANTGELFF

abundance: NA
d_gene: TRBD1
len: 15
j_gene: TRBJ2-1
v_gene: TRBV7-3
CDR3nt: TGTGCCAGTAGTTTGGCCGGGACAGGGATTAATGAGCAGTTCTTC
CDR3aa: CASSLAGTGINEQFF

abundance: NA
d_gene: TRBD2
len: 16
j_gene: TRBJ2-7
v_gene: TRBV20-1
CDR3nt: TGCAGTGCCCCCACCCCAGGGTCAGCGGGGCTCTACGAGCAGTACTTC
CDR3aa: CSAPTPGSAGLYEQYF

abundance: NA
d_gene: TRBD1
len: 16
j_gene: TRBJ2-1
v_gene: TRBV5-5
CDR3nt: TGTGCCAGCAGCTCGTATCGGGACAGAGCTACAATCGAGCAGTTCTTC
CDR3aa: CASSSYRDRATIEQFF

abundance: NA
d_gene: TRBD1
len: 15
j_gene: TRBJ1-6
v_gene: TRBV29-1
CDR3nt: TGCAGCGCCTCCGAACGGACAGGCCCCGAATCACCCCTCCACTTT
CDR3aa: CSASERTGPESPLHF

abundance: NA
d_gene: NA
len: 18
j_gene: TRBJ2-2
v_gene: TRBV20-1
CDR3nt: TGCAGTGCTAGAGATTTCAGAAGGGACGACGCGAACACCGGGGAGCTGTTTTTT
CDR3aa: CSARDFRRDDANTGELFF